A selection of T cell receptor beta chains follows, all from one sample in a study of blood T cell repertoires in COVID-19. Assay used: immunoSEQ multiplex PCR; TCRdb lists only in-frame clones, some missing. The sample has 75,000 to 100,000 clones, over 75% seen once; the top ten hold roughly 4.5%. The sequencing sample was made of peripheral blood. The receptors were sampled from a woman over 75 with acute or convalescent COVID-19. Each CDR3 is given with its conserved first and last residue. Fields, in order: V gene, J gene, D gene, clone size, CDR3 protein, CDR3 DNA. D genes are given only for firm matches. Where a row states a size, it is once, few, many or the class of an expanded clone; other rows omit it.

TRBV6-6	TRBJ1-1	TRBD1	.	CASSRGQGWNTEAFF	TGTGCCAGCAGTAGAGGACAGGGGTGGAACACTGAAGCTTTCTTT
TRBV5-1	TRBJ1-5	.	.	CASSLGGNSNQPQHF	TGCGCCAGCAGCTTGGGAGGGAATAGCAATCAGCCCCAGCATTTT
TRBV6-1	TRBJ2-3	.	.	CASSETLSDTQYF	TGTGCCAGCAGTGAAACACTATCCGATACGCAGTATTTT
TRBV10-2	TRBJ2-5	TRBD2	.	CASTPGGLAGGQETQYF	TGCGCCAGCACTCCTGGAGGGCTAGCGGGGGGCCAAGAGACCCAGTACTTC
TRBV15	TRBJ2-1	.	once	CATSRDLMNEQFF	TGTGCCACCAGCAGAGATCTAATGAATGAGCAGTTCTTC
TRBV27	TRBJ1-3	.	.	CASSLSRLSGNTIYF	TGTGCCAGCAGTTTATCGCGGCTCTCTGGAAACACCATATATTTT
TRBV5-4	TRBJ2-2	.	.	CASSSKLTGELFF	TGTGCCAGCAGCTCCAAACTAACCGGGGAGCTGTTTTTT
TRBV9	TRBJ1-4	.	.	CASSAGVANEKLFF	TGTGCCAGCAGCGCAGGGGTGGCTAATGAAAAACTGTTTTTT
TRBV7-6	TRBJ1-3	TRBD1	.	CASSSGQGLFGNTIYF	TGTGCCAGCAGCTCTGGACAGGGTTTGTTCGGAAACACCATATATTTT
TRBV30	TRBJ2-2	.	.	CAWKSGAYTGELFF	TGTGCCTGGAAATCGGGAGCGTACACCGGGGAGCTGTTTTTT
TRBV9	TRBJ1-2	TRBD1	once	CASSPDRNYGYTF	TGTGCCAGCAGCCCGGACAGGAACTATGGCTACACCTTC
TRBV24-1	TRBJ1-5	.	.	CATSGGGNQPQHF	TGTGCCACCAGTGGGGGAGGCAATCAGCCCCAGCATTTT
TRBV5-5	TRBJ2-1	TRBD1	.	CASSRPGTGFEQFF	TGTGCCAGCAGCCGTCCCGGGACAGGGTTCGAGCAGTTCTTC
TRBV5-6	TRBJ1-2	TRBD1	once	CASSEGTVVYGYTF	TGTGCCAGCAGCGAGGGGACAGTAGTCTATGGCTACACCTTC
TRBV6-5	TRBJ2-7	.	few	CASIPTGDSYEQYF	TGTGCCAGCATCCCGACAGGAGACTCCTACGAGCAGTACTTC